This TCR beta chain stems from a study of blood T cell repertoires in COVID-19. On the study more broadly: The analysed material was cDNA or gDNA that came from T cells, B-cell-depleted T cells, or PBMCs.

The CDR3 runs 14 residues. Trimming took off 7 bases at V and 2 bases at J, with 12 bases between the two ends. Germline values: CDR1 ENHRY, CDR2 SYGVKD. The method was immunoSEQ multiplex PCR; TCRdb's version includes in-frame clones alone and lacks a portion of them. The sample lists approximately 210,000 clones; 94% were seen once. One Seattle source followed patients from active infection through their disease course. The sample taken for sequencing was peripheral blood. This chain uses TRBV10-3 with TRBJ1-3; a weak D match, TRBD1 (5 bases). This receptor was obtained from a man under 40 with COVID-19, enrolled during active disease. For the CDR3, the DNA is TGTGCCATCAATCCAGGGCGGACTGGAAACACCATATATTTT. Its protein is CAINPGRTGNTIYF.